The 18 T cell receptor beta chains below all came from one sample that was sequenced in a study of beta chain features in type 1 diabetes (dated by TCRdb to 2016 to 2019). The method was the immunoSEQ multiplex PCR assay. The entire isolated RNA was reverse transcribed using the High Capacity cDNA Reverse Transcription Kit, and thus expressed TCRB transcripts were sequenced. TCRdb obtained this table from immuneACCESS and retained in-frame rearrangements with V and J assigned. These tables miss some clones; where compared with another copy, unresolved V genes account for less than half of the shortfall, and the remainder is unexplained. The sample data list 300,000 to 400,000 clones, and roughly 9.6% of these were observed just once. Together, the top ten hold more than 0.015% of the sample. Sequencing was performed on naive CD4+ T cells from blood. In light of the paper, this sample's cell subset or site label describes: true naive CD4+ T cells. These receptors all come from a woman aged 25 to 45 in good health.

CDR3 protein: CASSINGGTDTQYF. As DNA, the CDR3 is TGTGCCAGCAGCATAAACGGTGGCACAGATACGCAGTATTTT. The V and J genes are TRBV7-3 and TRBJ2-3; D remains ambiguous. The germline CDR1 and CDR2 sequences are SGHTA and FQGTGA. The CDR3 length is 14 residues. V lost 5 bases to trimming and J lost 1 base, with 10 bases between them.

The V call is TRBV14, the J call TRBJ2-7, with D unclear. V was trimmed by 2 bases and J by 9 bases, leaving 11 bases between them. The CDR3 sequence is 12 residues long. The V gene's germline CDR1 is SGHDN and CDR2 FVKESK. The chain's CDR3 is CASSQNAGGQYF. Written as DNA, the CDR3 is TGTGCCAGCAGCCAAAACGCCGGCGGGCAGTACTTC.

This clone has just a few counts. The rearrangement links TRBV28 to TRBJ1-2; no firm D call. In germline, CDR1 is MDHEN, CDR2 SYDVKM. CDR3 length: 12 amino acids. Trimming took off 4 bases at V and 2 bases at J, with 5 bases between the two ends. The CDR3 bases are TGTGCCAGCAGTTATCTCAACTATGGCTACACCTTC. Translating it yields CASSYLNYGYTF.

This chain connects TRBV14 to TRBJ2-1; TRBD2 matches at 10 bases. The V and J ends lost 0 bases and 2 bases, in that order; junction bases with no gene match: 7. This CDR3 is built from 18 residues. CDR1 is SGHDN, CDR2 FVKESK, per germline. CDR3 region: CASSQDRALAGAYNEQFF. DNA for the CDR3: TGTGCCAGCAGCCAAGATCGGGCTCTAGCGGGAGCCTACAATGAGCAGTTCTTC.

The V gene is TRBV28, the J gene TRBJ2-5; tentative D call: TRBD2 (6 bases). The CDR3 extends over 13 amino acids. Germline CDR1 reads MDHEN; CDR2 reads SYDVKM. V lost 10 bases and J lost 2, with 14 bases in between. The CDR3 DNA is TGTGCCATTGCGGGACCCGATCAAGAGACCCAGTACTTC. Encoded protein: CAIAGPDQETQYF.

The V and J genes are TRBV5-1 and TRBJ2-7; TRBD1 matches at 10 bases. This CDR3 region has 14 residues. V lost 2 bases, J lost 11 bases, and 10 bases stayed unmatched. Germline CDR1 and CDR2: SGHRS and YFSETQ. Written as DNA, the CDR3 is TGCGCCAGCAGCTTTCAAGGACAGGGGGAAATTAAGTACTTC. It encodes CASSFQGQGEIKYF.

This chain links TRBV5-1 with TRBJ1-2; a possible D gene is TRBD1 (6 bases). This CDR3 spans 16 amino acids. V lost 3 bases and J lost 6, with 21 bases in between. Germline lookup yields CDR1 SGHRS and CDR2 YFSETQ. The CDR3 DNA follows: TGCGCCAGCAGCTATCCCGCCAGGGGTATTCGTGATGGCTACACCTTC. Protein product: CASSYPARGIRDGYTF.

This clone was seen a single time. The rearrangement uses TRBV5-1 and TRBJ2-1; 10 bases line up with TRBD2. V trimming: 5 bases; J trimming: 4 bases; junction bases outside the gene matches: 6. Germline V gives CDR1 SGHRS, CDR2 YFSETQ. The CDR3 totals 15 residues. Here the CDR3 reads CASRGSGRVYNEQFF. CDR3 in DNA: TGCGCCAGCAGAGGGAGCGGGAGGGTATACAATGAGCAGTTCTTC.

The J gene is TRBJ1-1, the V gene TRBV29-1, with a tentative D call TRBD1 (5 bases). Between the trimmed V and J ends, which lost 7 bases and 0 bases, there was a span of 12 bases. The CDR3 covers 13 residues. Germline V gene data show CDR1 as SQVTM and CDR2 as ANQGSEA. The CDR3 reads CSAETALNTEAFF. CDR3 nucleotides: TGCAGCGCTGAGACAGCCCTGAACACTGAAGCTTTCTTT.

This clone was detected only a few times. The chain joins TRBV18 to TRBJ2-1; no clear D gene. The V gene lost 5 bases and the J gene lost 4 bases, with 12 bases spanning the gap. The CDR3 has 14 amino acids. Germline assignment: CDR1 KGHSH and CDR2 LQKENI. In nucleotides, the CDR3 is TGTGCCAGCTCAGCGACTCCGTGGTACAATGAGCAGTTCTTC. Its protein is CASSATPWYNEQFF.

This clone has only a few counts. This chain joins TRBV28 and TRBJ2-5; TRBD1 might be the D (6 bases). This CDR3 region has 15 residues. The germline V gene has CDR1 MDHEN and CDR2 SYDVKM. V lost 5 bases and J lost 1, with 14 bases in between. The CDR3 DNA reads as TGTGCCAGCAGTACATACACAGGGCTCCAAGAGACCCAGTACTTC. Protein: CASSTYTGLQETQYF.

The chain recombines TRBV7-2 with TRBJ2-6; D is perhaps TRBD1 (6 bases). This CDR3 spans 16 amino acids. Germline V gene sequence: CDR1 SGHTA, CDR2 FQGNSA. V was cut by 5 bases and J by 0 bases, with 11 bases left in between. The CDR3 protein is CASSRTGRSGANVLTF. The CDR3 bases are TGTGCCAGCAGCCGTACAGGGCGCTCTGGGGCCAACGTCCTGACTTTC.

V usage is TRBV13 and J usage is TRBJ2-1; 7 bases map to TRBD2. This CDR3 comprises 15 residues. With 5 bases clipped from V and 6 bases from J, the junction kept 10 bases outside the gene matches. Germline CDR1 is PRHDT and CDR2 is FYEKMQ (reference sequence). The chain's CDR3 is CASSPDERGFNEQFF. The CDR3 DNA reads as TGTGCCAGCAGCCCGGATGAGCGGGGATTCAATGAGCAGTTCTTC.

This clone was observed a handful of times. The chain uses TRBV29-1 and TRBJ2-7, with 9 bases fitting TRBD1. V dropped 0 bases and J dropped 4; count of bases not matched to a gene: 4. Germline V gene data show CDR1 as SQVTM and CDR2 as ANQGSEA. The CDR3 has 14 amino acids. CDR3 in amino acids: CSVEDRTGVYEQYF. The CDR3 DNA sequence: TGCAGCGTTGAAGATCGGACAGGGGTATACGAGCAGTACTTC.

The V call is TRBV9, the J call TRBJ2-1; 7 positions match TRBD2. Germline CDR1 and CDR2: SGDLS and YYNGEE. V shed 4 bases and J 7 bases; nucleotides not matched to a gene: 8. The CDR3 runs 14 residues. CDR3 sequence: CASSLLAGANEQFF. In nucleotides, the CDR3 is TGTGCCAGCAGCTTGCTCGCGGGAGCGAATGAGCAGTTCTTC.

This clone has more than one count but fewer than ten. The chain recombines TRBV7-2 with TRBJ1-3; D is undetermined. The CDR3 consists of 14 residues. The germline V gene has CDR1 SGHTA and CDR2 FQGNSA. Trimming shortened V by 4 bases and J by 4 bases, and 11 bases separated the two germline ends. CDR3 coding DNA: TGTGCCAGCAGCTGGAATCTAGAGGGAAACACCATATATTTT. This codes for CASSWNLEGNTIYF.

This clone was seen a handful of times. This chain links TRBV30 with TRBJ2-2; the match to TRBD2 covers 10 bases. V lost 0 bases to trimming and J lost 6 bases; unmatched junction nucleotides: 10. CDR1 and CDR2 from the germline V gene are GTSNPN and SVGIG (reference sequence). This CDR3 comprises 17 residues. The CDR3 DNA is TGTGCCTGGAGTGTCTCTCGGACTAGCGGTACCGCCGGGGAGCTGTTTTTT. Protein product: CAWSVSRTSGTAGELFF.

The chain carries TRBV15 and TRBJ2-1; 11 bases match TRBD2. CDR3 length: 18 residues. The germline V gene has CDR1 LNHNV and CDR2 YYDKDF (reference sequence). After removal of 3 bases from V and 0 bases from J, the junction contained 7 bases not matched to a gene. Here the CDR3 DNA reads TGTGCCACCAGCAGTCCCAGACTAGCGGGAAGCTCCTACAATGAGCAGTTCTTC. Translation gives CATSSPRLAGSSYNEQFF.